These 25 T cell receptor beta chains originate from one sample sequenced in a study of OX40 agonist ivuxolimab in advanced cancers. Produced via immunoSEQ multiplex PCR; TCRdb's table is partial and in-frame only. The profile shows roughly 100,000 clones, about 92% of them singletons. The starting material was CD4+ or CD8+ T cells sorted from blood, obtained in a trial of the OX40 agonist ivuxolimab. All receptors come from an adult with an advanced solid tumor such as melanoma, head and neck, liver or kidney cancer.

The J gene is TRBJ1-3, the V gene TRBV2; D is perhaps TRBD1 (5 bases). The CDR3 sequence is 15 residues long. Germline loops: CDR1 SNHLY, CDR2 FYNNEI. The V gene lost 8 bases and the J gene lost 0 bases, with 14 bases spanning the gap. CDR3 in DNA: TGTGCCAGCCGCCGACAGTTCGTCTCTGGAAACACCATATATTTT. Translation: CASRRQFVSGNTIYF. Combining the CDR3 with reference TRBV2 and TRBJ1-3 gives the whole variable domain EPEVTQTPSHQVTQMGQEVILRCVPISNHLYFYWYRQILGQKVEFLVSFYNNEISEKSEIFDDQFSVERPDGSNFTLKIRSTKLEDSAMYFCASRRQFVSGNTIYFGEGSWLTVV.

About this clone itself: The germline gene is not matched at one end of the junction; a read error may be the cause. The V gene is TRBV10-3, the J gene TRBJ1-5; D gene uncertain. From germline, CDR1 is ENHRY and CDR2 SYGVKD. CDR3 size: 14 residues. CDR3 sequence reads: CASSESTNGQPQHF. CDR3 nucleotide sequence: TGTGCCAGCAGTGAATCGACCAATGGACAGCCCCAGCATTTT.

The chain carries TRBV18 and TRBJ2-2, with 11 positions matching TRBD2. Germline V gene data show CDR1 as KGHSH and CDR2 as LQKENI. The CDR3 spans 15 residues. V dropped 5 bases and J dropped 5; count of bases not matched to a gene: 4. This CDR3 is CASSSRLAGTGELFF. As DNA, the CDR3 is TGTGCCAGCTCATCGAGACTAGCGGGAACCGGGGAGCTGTTTTTT.

The V call is TRBV30, the J call TRBJ2-1; the match to TRBD2 covers 8 bases. Looked up from germline, CDR1 is GTSNPN and CDR2 is SVGIG (reference sequence). The ends lost 0 bases at V and 10 bases at J; junction bases unmatched: 17. The CDR3 spans 17 residues. The CDR3 here is CAWSVRWEAGAIGEQFF. The CDR3 nucleotides read TGTGCCTGGAGTGTACGCTGGGAAGCGGGGGCGATAGGGGAGCAGTTCTTC. The variable domain in full, with the rest retrieved from reference TRBV30 and TRBJ2-1, is SQTIHQWPATLVQPVGSPLSLECTVEGTSNPNLYWYRQAAGRGLQLLFYSVGIGQISSEVPQNLSASRPQDRQFILSSKKLLLSDSGFYLCAWSVRWEAGAIGEQFFGPGTRLTVL.

The gene calls are TRBV7-6 and TRBJ1-3, with TRBD1 matching over 7 bases. Trimming took 1 base from V and 0 from J; bases not matched to a gene: 6. Germline V gene sequence: CDR1 SGHVS, CDR2 FNYEAQ. The CDR3 extends over 17 amino acids. CDR3 nucleotide sequence: TGTGCCAGCAGCTTAGTTTCGGGACAGACCTCTGGAAACACCATATATTTT. Encoded protein: CASSLVSGQTSGNTIYF. Together with reference TRBV7-6 and TRBJ1-3, the CDR3 gives the full variable domain: GAGVSQSPRYKVTKRGQDVALRCDPISGHVSLYWYRQALGQGPEFLTYFNYEAQQDKSGLPNDRFSAERPEGSISTLTIQRTEQRDSAMYRCASSLVSGQTSGNTIYFGEGSWLTVV.

The V call is TRBV10-3, the J call TRBJ1-1; weak D call: TRBD1 (5 bases). The CDR3 runs 13 residues. Germline-derived CDR1 and CDR2 are ENHRY and SYGVKD. V dropped 6 bases and J dropped 1 base, with 9 bases sitting between them. Here the CDR3 DNA reads TGTGCCATCAGGGGGGACTGGAACACTGAAGCTTTCTTT. Its protein product is CAIRGDWNTEAFF.

V is TRBV10-3 and J is TRBJ2-5; 10 bases agree with TRBD2. The CDR3 has 14 residues. V shed 8 bases and J 5 bases; nucleotides not matched to a gene: 8. In germline, CDR1 is ENHRY, CDR2 SYGVKD. The chain's CDR3 is CAISPAGGQETQYF. Written as DNA, the CDR3 is TGTGCCATCTCCCCAGCGGGAGGGCAGGAGACCCAGTACTTC.

J is TRBJ1-4 and V is TRBV28; D remains unclear. CDR1 and CDR2 (germline): MDHEN, SYDVKM. V lost 3 bases and J lost 6, with 11 bases in between. The CDR3 has 14 residues. The CDR3 region is CASSLVSEDEKLFF. The CDR3 coding sequence is TGTGCCAGCAGTTTGGTTTCAGAGGATGAAAAACTGTTTTTT.

The chain uses TRBV5-4 and TRBJ2-2; 7 positions agree with TRBD1. V dropped 3 bases and J dropped 5; count of bases not matched to a gene: 7. The CDR3 is 15 amino acids. Germline CDR1 and CDR2: SGHNT and YYREEE (reference sequence). This CDR3 reads CASSYMTGTTGELFF. CDR3 coding DNA: TGTGCCAGCAGCTACATGACAGGGACGACCGGGGAGCTGTTTTTT.

The V gene is TRBV2, the J gene TRBJ2-5; D call uncertain. Germline values: CDR1 SNHLY, CDR2 FYNNEI. Trimming pared 1 base from V and 4 bases from J, leaving 31 bases between. The CDR3 is 21 residues long. The CDR3: CASSEGSVADFFSGLVETQYF. The CDR3, as DNA: TGTGCCAGCAGTGAAGGGTCGGTTGCCGACTTTTTCTCGGGTCTTGTAGAGACCCAGTACTTC.

J is TRBJ2-6 and V is TRBV2, with 13 nucleotides matching TRBD2. The V segment lost 6 bases and the J segment 4 bases; nucleotides outside the gene matches: 12. Per germline, CDR1 SNHLY and CDR2 FYNNEI. This CDR3 is 19 amino acids long. The CDR3 DNA reads TGTGCCAGCAGGCGCGGGACTAGCGGGGCAGTGGCCGGGGCCAACGTCCTGACTTTC. Its translation is CASRRGTSGAVAGANVLTF.

V gene TRBV6-5 combines with J gene TRBJ1-5; no clear D. The CDR3 has 11 amino acids. CDR1 MNHEY and CDR2 SVGAGI come from the germline V gene. With 8 bases removed from V and 9 bases from J, the gap between germline ends came to 11 bases. CDR3: CASGVSRPQHF. CDR3 sequence (DNA): TGTGCCAGCGGGGTTAGTCGGCCCCAGCATTTT.

The J gene is TRBJ1-5, the V gene TRBV19; D not resolved. Germline CDR1 is LNHDA and CDR2 is SQIVND (reference sequence). This CDR3 has 13 residues. V dropped 4 bases and J dropped 5 bases, with 9 bases sitting between them. Here the CDR3 DNA reads TGTGCCAGTAGTAGTATTAGGGATCAGCCCCAGCATTTT. The encoded protein is CASSSIRDQPQHF. The variable domain in full, with the rest retrieved from reference TRBV19 and TRBJ1-5, is DGGITQSPKYLFRKEGQNVTLSCEQNLNHDAMYWYRQDPGQGLRLIYYSQIVNDFQKGDIAEGYSVSREKKESFPLTVTSAQKNPTAFYLCASSSIRDQPQHFGDGTRLSIL.

The chain uses TRBV18 and TRBJ2-2; no reliable D call. Germline values: CDR1 KGHSH, CDR2 LQKENI. Trimming pared 5 bases from V and 5 bases from J, leaving 15 bases between. CDR3 size: 15 residues. The CDR3 spells CASSSQTPVTGELFF. As DNA, the CDR3 is TGTGCCAGCTCATCCCAGACCCCCGTGACCGGGGAGCTGTTTTTT.

The chain combines TRBV4-3 with TRBJ1-4; D gene ambiguous. Trimming took 0 bases from V and 4 from J, leaving 9 bases between them. The length of the CDR3 is 15 residues. CDR1 is LGHNA and CDR2 is YSLEER in the germline V gene. CDR3 amino acids: CASSQDQGYNEKLFF. DNA for the CDR3: TGCGCCAGCAGCCAAGATCAAGGGTATAATGAAAAACTGTTTTTT.

CDR3: CASSLRTSGGLDTQYF. The DNA for the CDR3 is TGTGCCAGCAGCCTCAGGACTAGCGGGGGATTAGATACGCAGTATTTT. The chain joins TRBV5-6 to TRBJ2-3; 13 bases fit TRBD2. CDR1 is SGHDT and CDR2 is YYEEEE in the germline V gene. The CDR3 has 16 amino acids. J gave up 5 bases and V 4 bases, and 7 bases lay outside the gene matches.

V gene TRBV6-5 combines with J gene TRBJ1-5; D gene unclear. This CDR3 spans 13 amino acids. Trimming removed 10 bases at V and 4 bases at J, with 14 bases between. The V gene's germline CDR1 is MNHEY and CDR2 SVGAGI. In nucleotides, the CDR3 is TGTGCCACCAGAGCTGGACTGAATCAGCCCCAGCATTTT. It yields the protein CATRAGLNQPQHF.

J is TRBJ1-4 and V is TRBV5-6; tentative D call: TRBD1 (5 bases). The CDR3 covers 12 residues. Germline loops: CDR1 SGHDT, CDR2 YYEEEE. V was pared by 3 bases and J by 14 bases, with 14 bases between. Here the CDR3 DNA reads TGTGCCAGCAGCTCTTACGGAGCAGGGCTGTTTTTT. Its protein product is CASSSYGAGLFF.

This clone showed up just once. The genes are TRBV30 and TRBJ1-6, with 8 bases identical to TRBD1. This CDR3 is built from 14 residues. V gave up 0 bases and J gave up 8 bases; unmatched junction bases: 3. Germline values: CDR1 GTSNPN, CDR2 SVGIG (reference sequence). CDR3 DNA: TGTGCCTGGAGTGTTCGGACAGGGTATTCACCCCTCCACTTT. Translation: CAWSVRTGYSPLHF.

This chain uses TRBV14 with TRBJ1-1; the D is unclear. Germline V gene data show CDR1 as SGHDN and CDR2 as FVKESK. The V end lost 4 bases, the J end lost 5 bases, and 11 bases lay between the germline ends. The CDR3 contains 13 residues. The CDR3 DNA reads as TGTGCCAGCAGCCGCATGTCGTTGACTGAAGCTTTCTTT. It yields the protein CASSRMSLTEAFF.

The gene calls are TRBV30 and TRBJ1-2, with 10 bases identical to TRBD1. The V segment lost 2 bases and the J segment 7 bases; nucleotides outside the gene matches: 10. Germline V lookup: CDR1 GTSNPN, CDR2 SVGIG (reference sequence). The CDR3 is made up of 15 amino acids. The CDR3 sequence is CAWSQSTGGWSGYTF. For the CDR3, the DNA is TGTGCCTGGAGTCAATCGACAGGGGGCTGGAGTGGCTACACCTTC.

The gene calls are TRBV25-1 and TRBJ1-5; TRBD1 aligns across 7 bases. This CDR3 region has 13 residues. Germline assignment: CDR1 MGHDK and CDR2 SYGVNS. With V trimmed by 3 bases and J by 5 bases, 1 base remained unmatched. For the CDR3, the DNA is TGTGCCAGCAGTGACAGGGGGGATCAGCCCCAGCATTTT. This gives the protein CASSDRGDQPQHF.

This chain connects TRBV7-2 to TRBJ1-1; no reliable D call. Germline CDR1 reads SGHTA; CDR2 reads FQGNSA. V gave up 2 bases and J gave up 2 bases, with 12 bases separating them. The CDR3 covers 15 residues. The CDR3 reads CASSLFTAVNTEAFF. In nucleotides, the CDR3 is TGTGCCAGCAGCTTATTTACCGCCGTTAACACTGAAGCTTTCTTT.

The chain is built from TRBV4-1 and TRBJ1-1; 11 bases match TRBD1. Germline V gene data show CDR1 as MGHRA and CDR2 as YSYEKL. This CDR3 has 19 residues. V shed 1 base and J 4 bases; nucleotides not matched to a gene: 14. The CDR3 loop reads CASSQGTGGRWVGGTEAFF. CDR3 coding DNA: TGCGCCAGCAGCCAAGGGACAGGGGGCCGGTGGGTAGGCGGCACTGAAGCTTTCTTT.

With respect to this clone: The sample carries other DNA sequences with the same CDR3. V is TRBV6-5 and J is TRBJ2-5; either TRBD1 or TRBD2 may supply D (5 bases each). This CDR3 comprises 13 residues. CDR1 and CDR2 (germline): MNHEY, SVGAGI. V was clipped by 6 bases and J by 5 bases, with 13 bases between them. CDR3 DNA sequence: TGTGCCAGCAGCCGAGGGACCCAGGAGACCCAGTACTTC. The encoded protein is CASSRGTQETQYF.